A single sample gave rise to the 30 T cell receptor beta chains below, sequenced in a study of CD8+ T cells in alopecia areata. Following RNA extraction, reverse transcription yielded cDNA that acted as the sequencing template. Only in-frame clones appear in the TCRdb table, and some are missing; sequencing was by immunoSEQ multiplex PCR. The repertoire has 150,000 to 200,000 clones, less than 70% of them found once; the top ten carry more than 0.7%. As to treatment: oral pan-JAK inhibitor, 5-10 mg twice daily. The sample consisted of CD4+ T cells sorted from blood, taken at week 4, from a patient treated with tofacitinib. Receptors were obtained from a human donor with alopecia areata.

The rearrangement uses TRBV30 and TRBJ1-2, with no clear D. The germline V gene has CDR1 GTSNPN and CDR2 SVGIG (reference sequence). The CDR3 loop spans 13 amino acids. V dropped 0 bases and J dropped 8 bases, with 13 bases sitting between them. CDR3 amino acids: CAWSVGPVGGYTF. The CDR3 DNA reads TGTGCCTGGAGTGTAGGACCAGTAGGCGGCTACACCTTC.

In DNA form, the CDR3 reads TGTGCCAGCACCCGGACAGGGGCTGGCTACACCTTC. This translates into CASTRTGAGYTF. The chain joins TRBV6-5 to TRBJ1-2, with 9 bases aligning to TRBD1. The trim removed 7 bases at V and 7 bases at J, leaving 4 bases unmatched. The CDR3 has 12 residues. Per germline, CDR1 MNHEY and CDR2 SVGAGI.

The chain recombines TRBV29-1 with TRBJ1-4, with 11 bases aligning to TRBD1. Germline V gene data show CDR1 as SQVTM and CDR2 as ANQGSEA. The CDR3 length is 15 residues. Unmatched junction bases numbered 5, after V lost 0 bases and J lost 8 bases. The CDR3 region has the DNA TGCAGCGTTGAAGATCCGGACAGGGGGCGGGAAAAACTGTTTTTT. Residues: CSVEDPDRGREKLFF.

V usage is TRBV7-8 and J usage is TRBJ1-5; TRBD1 agrees at 8 bases. The CDR3 contains 20 residues. Germline trimming cut 5 bases from V and 0 bases from J; bases unmatched to any gene: 18. Germline CDR1 is SGHVS and CDR2 is FQNEAQ. The CDR3 loop is CASSPIGAGTGEYSNQPQHF. In DNA, the CDR3 is TGTGCCAGCAGCCCCATTGGCGCCGGGACAGGAGAATATAGCAATCAGCCCCAGCATTTT.

The rearrangement links TRBV2 to TRBJ2-1; tentative D call: TRBD2 (6 bases). Between the trimmed V and J ends, which lost 8 bases and 4 bases, there was a span of 9 bases. Germline CDR1 and CDR2: SNHLY and FYNNEI. The CDR3 sequence is 12 residues long. CDR3 nucleotide sequence: TGTGCCAGCCGGGGGACGTACAATGAGCAGTTCTTC. Translation gives CASRGTYNEQFF.

This clone appeared a few times. The genes are TRBV4-2 and TRBJ1-3; D uncertain. The V gene lost 1 base and the J gene lost 8 bases, with 12 bases spanning the gap. The CDR3 consists of 14 residues. CDR1 and CDR2 (germline): LGHNA, YNFKEQ. The CDR3, as DNA: TGTGCCAGCAGCCAAGTCGGCAGCGGGGACACCATATATTTT. Protein sequence: CASSQVGSGDTIYF.

The genes are TRBV2 and TRBJ2-5; weak D call: TRBD2 (5 bases). The length of the CDR3 is 13 residues. CDR1 and CDR2 (germline): SNHLY, FYNNEI. V dropped 6 bases and J dropped 1 base, with 9 bases sitting between them. The CDR3 DNA reads TGTGCCAGCAGGAGGGCTACCCAAGAGACCCAGTACTTC. Translated: CASRRATQETQYF.

V usage is TRBV14 and J usage is TRBJ2-2; D might be TRBD2 (5 bases). The CDR3 extends over 16 amino acids. V was pared by 4 bases and J by 1 base, with 13 bases between. In germline, CDR1 is SGHDN, CDR2 FVKESK. The chain's CDR3 is CASSRTSGMNTGELFF. As DNA, the CDR3 is TGTGCCAGCAGCCGGACGTCGGGGATGAACACCGGGGAGCTGTTTTTT.

The chain links TRBV12-5 to TRBJ2-2; TRBD2 might be the D (5 bases). The CDR3 is made up of 15 amino acids. Trimming stripped 6 bases from V and 7 bases from J, with 18 bases between. CDR1 is LGHNT, CDR2 FRNRAP, per germline. The CDR3 protein is CASGRTGEYGGELFF. The CDR3 DNA is TGTGCTAGTGGGAGAACTGGGGAGTACGGCGGGGAGCTGTTTTTT. Supplemented by reference TRBV12-5 and TRBJ2-2, the full variable domain reads DARVTQTPRHKVTEMGQEVTMRCQPILGHNTVFWYRQTMMQGLELLAYFRNRAPLDDSGMPKDRFSAEMPDATLATLKIQPSEPRDSAVYFCASGRTGEYGGELFFGEGSRLTVL.

The gene calls are TRBV30 and TRBJ2-1; D is perhaps TRBD2 (5 bases). With 4 bases removed from V and 7 bases from J, the gap between germline ends came to 8 bases. The CDR3 spans 11 residues. CDR1 is GTSNPN, CDR2 SVGIG, per germline (reference sequence). CDR3 residues: CAWNPGNEQFF. Here the CDR3 DNA reads TGTGCCTGGAATCCGGGGAATGAGCAGTTCTTC.

This clone was detected a few times. The chain recombines TRBV6-6 with TRBJ2-6; 7 bases align to TRBD2. The J segment lost 2 bases and the V segment lost 0 bases, leaving 1 base of the junction unmatched. This CDR3 has 16 amino acids. Germline V CDR1 and CDR2: MNHNY, SVGAGI (reference sequence). For the CDR3, the DNA is TGTGCCAGCAGTTACTCGGCGGGGGCTGGGGCCAACGTCCTGACTTTC. It codes for CASSYSAGAGANVLTF.

The chain is built from TRBV29-1 and TRBJ2-7; 7 nucleotides match TRBD1. CDR3 length: 13 amino acids. Germline V CDR1 and CDR2: SQVTM, ANQGSEA. Losses at the gene ends were 4 bases for V and 3 bases for J; bases not matched to a gene: 6. Here the CDR3 reads CSVVPPGGYEQYF. The CDR3 region has the DNA TGCAGCGTTGTCCCCCCAGGGGGCTACGAGCAGTACTTC.

This sequence joins TRBV30 and TRBJ2-5; weak D call: TRBD2 (6 bases). The CDR3 has 12 amino acids. Germline V gene data show CDR1 as GTSNPN and CDR2 as SVGIG (reference sequence). The V end was cut by 3 bases, the J end by 4 bases, with 9 bases between. The CDR3 DNA sequence: TGTGCCTGGAGCCCCGGGGGAGAGACCCAGTACTTC. Residues: CAWSPGGETQYF.

The genes are TRBV4-2 and TRBJ2-7, with D unclear. CDR3 length equals 15 residues. The germline gives CDR1 LGHNA, CDR2 YNFKEQ. Trimming removed 1 base at V and 0 bases at J, with 10 bases between. CDR3 amino acids: CASSQGGVSSYEQYF. In DNA form, the CDR3 reads TGTGCCAGCAGCCAAGGTGGGGTTAGCTCCTACGAGCAGTACTTC.

This clone was seen a handful of times. CDR3: CASSFSGSNQPQHF. The CDR3 nucleotides read TGTGCCAGCTCATTTTCAGGGTCCAATCAGCCCCAGCATTTT. V is TRBV18 and J is TRBJ1-5; tentatively, D is TRBD1 (5 bases). V gave up 5 bases and J gave up 3 bases, with 11 bases separating them. The germline CDR1 and CDR2 sequences are KGHSH and LQKENI. The CDR3 runs to 14 residues.

The chain has TRBV29-1 and TRBJ2-3, with 10 bases fitting TRBD1. CDR1 SQVTM and CDR2 ANQGSEA come from the germline V gene. The CDR3 covers 13 residues. V gave up 7 bases and J gave up 4 bases; unmatched junction bases: 5. CDR3 coding DNA: TGCAGCGGGGGACAGGGGAAAGCAGATACGCAGTATTTT. Its protein product is CSGGQGKADTQYF.

CDR3 coding DNA: TGTGCCAGCAGTGATATCAGGGGGCGAGTATCCTACAATGAGCAGTTCTTC. Protein sequence: CASSDIRGRVSYNEQFF. J is TRBJ2-1 and V is TRBV6-1; TRBD1 matches at 8 bases. V shed 3 bases and J 1 base; nucleotides not matched to a gene: 8. Germline CDR1 and CDR2: MNHNS and SASEGT. The CDR3 extends over 17 amino acids.

The chain has TRBV30 and TRBJ1-3; D is possibly TRBD1 (6 bases). The CDR3 covers 13 residues. Germline CDR1 reads GTSNPN; CDR2 reads SVGIG (reference sequence). Trimming stripped 3 bases from V and 4 bases from J, with 10 bases between. CDR3 sequence reads: CAWRGDNGNTIYF. The CDR3 coding sequence is TGTGCCTGGAGAGGGGACAACGGAAACACCATATATTTT.

This chain connects TRBV30 to TRBJ1-1; tentative D call: TRBD1 (6 bases). This CDR3 is 15 amino acids long. The germline CDR1 and CDR2 sequences are GTSNPN and SVGIG (reference sequence). V was trimmed by 0 bases and J by 5 bases, leaving 16 bases between them. The chain's CDR3 is CAWSVRGLQGTEAFF. CDR3 coding DNA: TGTGCCTGGAGTGTACGCGGGTTGCAGGGGACTGAAGCTTTCTTT. The whole variable domain, filled in from reference TRBV30 and TRBJ1-1, reads SQTIHQWPATLVQPVGSPLSLECTVEGTSNPNLYWYRQAAGRGLQLLFYSVGIGQISSEVPQNLSASRPQDRQFILSSKKLLLSDSGFYLCAWSVRGLQGTEAFFGQGTRLTVV.

Only a few counts were recorded for this clone. CDR3 region: CASSLAGGATGELFF. The CDR3 DNA sequence: TGCGCCAGCAGCTTGGCCGGGGGGGCCACCGGGGAGCTGTTTTTT. The rearrangement joins TRBV5-1 to TRBJ2-2; 8 bases align to TRBD2. This CDR3 spans 15 amino acids. J was trimmed by 4 bases and V by 0 bases; bases with no gene match: 2. CDR1 and CDR2 from the germline V gene are SGHRS and YFSETQ.

This sequence joins TRBV2 and TRBJ2-3; D is unresolved. The ends were cut back, 2 bases at V and 2 bases at J, with 11 bases in the middle. The CDR3 runs 15 residues. Germline V gives CDR1 SNHLY, CDR2 FYNNEI. The CDR3 here is CASSEPKTLTDTQYF. The DNA of the CDR3 is TGTGCCAGCAGTGAACCCAAGACCCTCACAGATACGCAGTATTTT.

The gene calls are TRBV2 and TRBJ1-5; 7 nucleotides agree with TRBD1. With V trimmed by 4 bases and J by 6 bases, 9 bases remained unmatched. The CDR3 covers 15 residues. Germline V gene sequence: CDR1 SNHLY, CDR2 FYNNEI. The CDR3 spells CASSAPETGSQPQHF. In nucleotides, the CDR3 is TGTGCCAGCAGTGCCCCGGAGACAGGGAGTCAGCCCCAGCATTTT.

This clone was counted between two and nine times. The V call is TRBV9, the J call TRBJ2-1; unclear D gene. The CDR3 is 13 residues long. V lost 0 bases, J lost 7 bases, and 8 bases lay in between. The germline gives CDR1 SGDLS, CDR2 YYNGEE. CDR3 amino acids: CASSVAAANEQFF. The CDR3 DNA reads TGTGCCAGCAGCGTAGCAGCTGCGAATGAGCAGTTCTTC.

This clone has just a few counts. The chain carries TRBV7-2 and TRBJ2-1, with 7 bases aligning to TRBD2. J lost 0 bases, V lost 11 bases, and 10 bases had no gene match. Germline CDR1 reads SGHTA; CDR2 reads FQGNSA. CDR3 length: 15 amino acids. This CDR3 reads CAWSLGGGSYNEQFF. CDR3 in DNA: TGTGCCTGGTCGTTGGGCGGGGGCTCCTACAATGAGCAGTTCTTC.

The chain combines TRBV30 with TRBJ1-5, with D unresolved. Between the trimmed V and J ends, which lost 2 bases and 7 bases, there was a span of 18 bases. The CDR3 runs 15 residues. Germline CDR1 reads GTSNPN; CDR2 reads SVGIG (reference sequence). The CDR3 loop reads CAWSTPHSGGQPQHF. In DNA, the CDR3 is TGTGCCTGGAGTACCCCCCACTCCGGCGGCCAGCCCCAGCATTTT.

CDR3 sequence (DNA): TGCGCCAGCAGCTTTGACACAAACCCCTACGAGCAGTACTTC. This encodes CASSFDTNPYEQYF. The chain recombines TRBV5-1 with TRBJ2-7; D remains ambiguous. This CDR3 has 14 amino acids. Per the germline V gene, CDR1 is SGHRS and CDR2 is YFSETQ. Trimming shortened V by 2 bases and J by 2 bases, and 11 bases separated the two germline ends.

V usage is TRBV7-9 and J usage is TRBJ1-5; D gene uncertain. The CDR3 extends over 12 amino acids. Germline V gene data show CDR1 as SEHNR and CDR2 as FQNEAQ (reference sequence). V gave up 5 bases and J gave up 0 bases, with 2 bases separating them. The CDR3 region has the DNA TGTGCCAGCAGCAATAGCAATCAGCCCCAGCATTTT. It yields the protein CASSNSNQPQHF. Based on the CDR3 plus reference TRBV7-9 and TRBJ1-5, the full variable domain is DTGVSQNPRHKITKRGQNVTFRCDPISEHNRLYWYRQTLGQGPEFLTYFQNEAQLEKSRLLSDRFSAERPKGSFSTLEIQRTEQGDSAMYLCASSNSNQPQHFGDGTRLSIL.

The chain joins TRBV30 to TRBJ2-7; D gene uncertain. Trimming stripped 0 bases from V and 2 bases from J, with 8 bases between. The CDR3 covers 13 residues. CDR1 is GTSNPN and CDR2 is SVGIG in the germline V gene (reference sequence). Written as DNA, the CDR3 is TGTGCCTGGAGTGTACAAGGGACCTACGAGCAGTACTTC. Its translation: CAWSVQGTYEQYF.

The CDR3 reads CASSQVRAASYEQYF. In nucleotides, the CDR3 is TGCGCCAGCAGCCAAGTCCGAGCGGCGTCCTACGAGCAGTACTTC. The rearrangement uses TRBV4-3 and TRBJ2-7, with D possibly TRBD2 on 5 matching bases. The ends were cut back, 1 base at V and 1 base at J, with 11 bases in the middle. CDR3 length: 15 amino acids. Germline values: CDR1 LGHNA, CDR2 YSLEER.

This clone has only a few counts. The genes are TRBV30 and TRBJ2-1, with TRBD1 matching 7 bases. Germline V gene lookup returns CDR1 GTSNPN and CDR2 SVGIG (reference sequence). This CDR3 spans 14 amino acids. The V gene end was trimmed by 0 bases and the J gene end by 4 bases; junction bases not matched to a gene: 3. The CDR3 nucleotides are TGTGCCTGGAGTGTACAACAGGGGTACAATGAGCAGTTCTTC. As protein: CAWSVQQGYNEQFF.